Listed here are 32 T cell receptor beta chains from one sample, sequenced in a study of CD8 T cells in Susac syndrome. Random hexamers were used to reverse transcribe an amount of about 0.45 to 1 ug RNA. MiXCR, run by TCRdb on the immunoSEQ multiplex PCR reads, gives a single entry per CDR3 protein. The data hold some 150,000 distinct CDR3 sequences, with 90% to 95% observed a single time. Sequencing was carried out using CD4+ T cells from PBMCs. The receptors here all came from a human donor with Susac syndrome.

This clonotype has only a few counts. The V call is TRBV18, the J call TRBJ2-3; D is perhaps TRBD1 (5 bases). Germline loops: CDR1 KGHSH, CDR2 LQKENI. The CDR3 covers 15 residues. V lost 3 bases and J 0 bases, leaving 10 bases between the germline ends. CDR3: CASSPTQGSTDTQYF. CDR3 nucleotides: TGTGCCAGCTCACCTACCCAGGGAAGCACAGATACGCAGTATTTT.

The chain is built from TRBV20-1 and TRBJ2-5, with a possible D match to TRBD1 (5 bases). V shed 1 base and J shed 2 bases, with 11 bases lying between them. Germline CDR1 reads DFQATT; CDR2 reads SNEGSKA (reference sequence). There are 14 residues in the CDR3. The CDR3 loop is CSARGTNYQETQYF. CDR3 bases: TGCAGTGCTAGAGGGACAAACTATCAAGAGACCCAGTACTTC.

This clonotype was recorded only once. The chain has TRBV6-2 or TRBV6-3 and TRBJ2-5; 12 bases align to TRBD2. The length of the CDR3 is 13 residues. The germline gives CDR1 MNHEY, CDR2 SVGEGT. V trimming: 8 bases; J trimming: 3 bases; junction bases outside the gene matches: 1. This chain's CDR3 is CASRTSGEETQYF. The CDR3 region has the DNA TGTGCCAGCCGGACTAGCGGGGAAGAGACCCAGTACTTC.

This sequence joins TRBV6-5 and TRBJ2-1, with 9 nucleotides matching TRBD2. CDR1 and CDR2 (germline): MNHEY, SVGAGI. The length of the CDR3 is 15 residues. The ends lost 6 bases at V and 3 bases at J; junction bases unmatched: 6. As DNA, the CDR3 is TGTGCCAGCAGCTTAGCGGGGGCAATCTACAATGAGCAGTTCTTC. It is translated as CASSLAGAIYNEQFF.

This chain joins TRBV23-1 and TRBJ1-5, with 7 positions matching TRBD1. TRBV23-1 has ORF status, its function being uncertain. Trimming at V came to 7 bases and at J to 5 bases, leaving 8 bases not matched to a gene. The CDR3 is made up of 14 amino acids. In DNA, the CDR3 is TGCGCCAGCAATCCGACAGGGTCCTATCAGCCCCAGCATTTT. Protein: CASNPTGSYQPQHF.

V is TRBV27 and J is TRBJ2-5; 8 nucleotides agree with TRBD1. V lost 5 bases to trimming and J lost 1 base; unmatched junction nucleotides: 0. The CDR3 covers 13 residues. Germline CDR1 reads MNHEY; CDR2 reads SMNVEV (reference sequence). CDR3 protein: CASSTGGQETQYF. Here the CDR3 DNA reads TGTGCCAGCAGTACAGGGGGCCAAGAGACCCAGTACTTC.

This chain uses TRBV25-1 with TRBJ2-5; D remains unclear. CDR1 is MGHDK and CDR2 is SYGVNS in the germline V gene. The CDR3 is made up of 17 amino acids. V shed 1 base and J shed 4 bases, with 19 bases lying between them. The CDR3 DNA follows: TGTGCCAGCAGTGAATGGGAAGTGGGTAGATCCCCAGAGACCCAGTACTTC. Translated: CASSEWEVGRSPETQYF.

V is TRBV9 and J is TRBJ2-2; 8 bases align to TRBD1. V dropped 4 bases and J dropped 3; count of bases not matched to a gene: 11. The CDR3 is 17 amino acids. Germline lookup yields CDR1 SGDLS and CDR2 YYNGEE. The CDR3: CASSYTLDRVDTGELFF. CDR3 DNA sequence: TGTGCCAGCAGCTACACCTTGGACAGGGTCGACACCGGGGAGCTGTTTTTT.

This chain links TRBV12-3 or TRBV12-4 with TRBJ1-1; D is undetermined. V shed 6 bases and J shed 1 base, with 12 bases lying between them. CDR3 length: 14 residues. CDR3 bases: TGTGCCAGCAGACGCGGACCGTCGAACACTGAAGCTTTCTTT. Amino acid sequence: CASRRGPSNTEAFF.

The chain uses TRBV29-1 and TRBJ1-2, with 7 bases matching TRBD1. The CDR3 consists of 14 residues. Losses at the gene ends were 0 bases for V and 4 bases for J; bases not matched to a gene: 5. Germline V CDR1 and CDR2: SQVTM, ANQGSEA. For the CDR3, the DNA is TGCAGCGTTGAAGAAAGGGGGCGGGTCTATGGCTACACCTTC. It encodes CSVEERGRVYGYTF.

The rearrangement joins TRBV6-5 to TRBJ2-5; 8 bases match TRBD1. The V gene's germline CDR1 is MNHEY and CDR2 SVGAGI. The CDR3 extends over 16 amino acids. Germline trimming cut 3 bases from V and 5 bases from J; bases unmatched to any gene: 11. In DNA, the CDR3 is TGTGCCAGCAGTTATCGTTTCAGGGGGCTCCCGGAGACCCAGTACTTC. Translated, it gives CASSYRFRGLPETQYF.

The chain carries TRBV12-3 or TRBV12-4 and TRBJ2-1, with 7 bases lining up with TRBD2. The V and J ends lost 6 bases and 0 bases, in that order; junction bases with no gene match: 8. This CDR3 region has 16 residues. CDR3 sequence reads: CASRSSSGSSYNEQFF. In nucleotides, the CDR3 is TGTGCCAGCAGATCGTCTAGCGGTAGCTCCTACAATGAGCAGTTCTTC.

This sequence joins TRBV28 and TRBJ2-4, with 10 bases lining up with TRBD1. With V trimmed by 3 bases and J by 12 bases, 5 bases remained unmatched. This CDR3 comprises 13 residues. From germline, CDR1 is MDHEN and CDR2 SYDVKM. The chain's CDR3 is CASSLTGGWGQYF. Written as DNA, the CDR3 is TGTGCCAGCAGTTTGACAGGGGGCTGGGGTCAGTACTTC. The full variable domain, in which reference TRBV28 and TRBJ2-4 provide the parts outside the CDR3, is DVKVTQSSRYLVKRTGEKVFLECVQDMDHENMFWYRQDPGLGLRLIYFSYDVKMKEKGDIPEGYSVSREKKERFSLILESASTNQTSMYLCASSLTGGWGQYFGAGTRLSVL.

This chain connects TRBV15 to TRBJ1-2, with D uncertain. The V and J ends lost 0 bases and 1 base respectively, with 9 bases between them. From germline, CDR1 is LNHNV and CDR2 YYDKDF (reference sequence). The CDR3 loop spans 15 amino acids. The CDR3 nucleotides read TGTGCCACCAGCAGAGATCTGGGCAGTAACTATGGCTACACCTTC. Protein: CATSRDLGSNYGYTF.

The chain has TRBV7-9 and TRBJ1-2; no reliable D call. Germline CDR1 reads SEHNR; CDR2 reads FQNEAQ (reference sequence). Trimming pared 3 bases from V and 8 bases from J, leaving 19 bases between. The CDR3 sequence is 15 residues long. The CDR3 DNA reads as TGTGCCAGCAGCTTTAGCACCGGCCTCCAAAGAGGCTACACCTTC. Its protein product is CASSFSTGLQRGYTF.

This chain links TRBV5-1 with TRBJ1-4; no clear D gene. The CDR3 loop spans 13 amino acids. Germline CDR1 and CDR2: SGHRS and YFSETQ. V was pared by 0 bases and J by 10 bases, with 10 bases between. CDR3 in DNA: TGCGCCAGCAGCTTGGATCTCGAGGGAAAACTGTTTTTT. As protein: CASSLDLEGKLFF.

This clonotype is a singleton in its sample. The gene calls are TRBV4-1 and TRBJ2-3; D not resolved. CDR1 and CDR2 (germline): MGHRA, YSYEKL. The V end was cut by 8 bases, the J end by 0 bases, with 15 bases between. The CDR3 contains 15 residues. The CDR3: CASGPLLTSTDTQYF. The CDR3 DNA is TGCGCCAGCGGGCCCCTGCTAACTAGCACAGATACGCAGTATTTT.

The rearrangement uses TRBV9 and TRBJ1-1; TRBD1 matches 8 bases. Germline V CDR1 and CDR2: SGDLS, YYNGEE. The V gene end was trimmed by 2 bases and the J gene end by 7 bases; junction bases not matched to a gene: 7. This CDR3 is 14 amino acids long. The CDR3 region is CASSVADRAYEAFF. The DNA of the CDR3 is TGTGCCAGCAGCGTCGCGGACAGGGCCTATGAAGCTTTCTTT. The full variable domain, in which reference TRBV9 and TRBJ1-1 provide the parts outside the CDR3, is DSGVTQTPKHLITATGQRVTLRCSPRSGDLSVYWYQQSLDQGLQFLIQYYNGEERAKGNILERFSAQQFPDLHSELNLSSLELGDSALYFCASSVADRAYEAFFGQGTRLTVV.

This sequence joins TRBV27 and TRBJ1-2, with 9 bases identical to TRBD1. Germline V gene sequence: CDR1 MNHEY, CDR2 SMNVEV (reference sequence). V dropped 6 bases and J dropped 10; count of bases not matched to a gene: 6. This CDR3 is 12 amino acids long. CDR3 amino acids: CASRPGQGPYTF. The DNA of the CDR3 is TGTGCCAGCAGACCAGGACAGGGGCCCTACACCTTC.

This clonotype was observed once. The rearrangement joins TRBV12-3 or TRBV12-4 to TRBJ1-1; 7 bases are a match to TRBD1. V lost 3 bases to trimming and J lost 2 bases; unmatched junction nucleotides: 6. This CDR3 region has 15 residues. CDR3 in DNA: TGTGCCAGCAGTTTGGGCAGGGGGTACAACACTGAAGCTTTCTTT. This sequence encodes CASSLGRGYNTEAFF.

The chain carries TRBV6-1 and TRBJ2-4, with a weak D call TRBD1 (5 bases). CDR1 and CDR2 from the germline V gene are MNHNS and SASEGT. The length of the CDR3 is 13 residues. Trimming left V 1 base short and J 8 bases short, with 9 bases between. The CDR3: CASSEGGWDIQYF. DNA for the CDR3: TGTGCCAGCAGTGAAGGGGGCTGGGACATTCAGTACTTC.

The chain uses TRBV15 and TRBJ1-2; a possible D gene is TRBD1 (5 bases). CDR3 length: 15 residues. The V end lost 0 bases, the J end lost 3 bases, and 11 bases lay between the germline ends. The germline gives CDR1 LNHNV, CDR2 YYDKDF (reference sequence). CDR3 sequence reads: CATSRDRDSDYGYTF. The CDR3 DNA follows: TGTGCCACCAGCAGAGATCGCGACAGCGACTATGGCTACACCTTC.

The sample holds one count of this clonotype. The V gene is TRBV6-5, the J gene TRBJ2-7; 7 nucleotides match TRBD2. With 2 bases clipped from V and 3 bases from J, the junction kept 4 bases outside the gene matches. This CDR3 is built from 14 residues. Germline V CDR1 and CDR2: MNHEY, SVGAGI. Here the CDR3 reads CASSYGASGYEQYF. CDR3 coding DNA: TGTGCCAGCAGTTACGGGGCTAGCGGCTACGAGCAGTACTTC.

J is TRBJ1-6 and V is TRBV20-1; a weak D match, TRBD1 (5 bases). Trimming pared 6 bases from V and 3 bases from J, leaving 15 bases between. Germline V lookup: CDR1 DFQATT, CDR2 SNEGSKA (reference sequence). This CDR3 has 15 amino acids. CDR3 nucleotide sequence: TGCAGTGCCCCCTCGCCGGGACTCTATAATTCACCCCTCCACTTT. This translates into CSAPSPGLYNSPLHF.

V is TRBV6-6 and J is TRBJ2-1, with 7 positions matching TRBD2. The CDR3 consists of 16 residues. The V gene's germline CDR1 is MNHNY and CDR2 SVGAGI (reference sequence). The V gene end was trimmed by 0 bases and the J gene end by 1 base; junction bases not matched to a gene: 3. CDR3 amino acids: CASSYSGGGSYNEQFF. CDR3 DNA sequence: TGTGCCAGCAGTTACTCTGGGGGGGGTTCCTACAATGAGCAGTTCTTC.

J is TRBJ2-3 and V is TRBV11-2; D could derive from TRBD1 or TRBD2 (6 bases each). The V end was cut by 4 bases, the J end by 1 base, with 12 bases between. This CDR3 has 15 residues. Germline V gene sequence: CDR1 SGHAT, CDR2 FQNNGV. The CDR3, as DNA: TGTGCCAGCAGCTGGAGGGCAGGGGGCACAGATACGCAGTATTTT. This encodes CASSWRAGGTDTQYF.

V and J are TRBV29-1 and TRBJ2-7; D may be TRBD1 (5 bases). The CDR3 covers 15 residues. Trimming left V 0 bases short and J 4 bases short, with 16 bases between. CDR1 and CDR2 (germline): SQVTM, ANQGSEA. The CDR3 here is CSVEERGKWPYEQYF. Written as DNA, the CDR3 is TGCAGCGTTGAAGAAAGGGGCAAGTGGCCGTACGAGCAGTACTTC.

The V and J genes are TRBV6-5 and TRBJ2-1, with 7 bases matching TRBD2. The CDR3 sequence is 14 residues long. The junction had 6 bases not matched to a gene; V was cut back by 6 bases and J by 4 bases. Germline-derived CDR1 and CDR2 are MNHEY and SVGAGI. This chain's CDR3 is CASSPGLQYNEQFF. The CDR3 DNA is TGTGCCAGCAGCCCGGGACTACAATACAATGAGCAGTTCTTC.

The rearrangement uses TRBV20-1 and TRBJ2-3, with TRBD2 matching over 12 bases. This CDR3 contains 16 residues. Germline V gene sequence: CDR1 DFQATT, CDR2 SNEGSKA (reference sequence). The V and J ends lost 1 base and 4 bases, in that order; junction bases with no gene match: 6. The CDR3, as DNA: TGCAGTGCTAGAGCTAGCGGGGGGGCCTGGTCAGATACGCAGTATTTT. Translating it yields CSARASGGAWSDTQYF.

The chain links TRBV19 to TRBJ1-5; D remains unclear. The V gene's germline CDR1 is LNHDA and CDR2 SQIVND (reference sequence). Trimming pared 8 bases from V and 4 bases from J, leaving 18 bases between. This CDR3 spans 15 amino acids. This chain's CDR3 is CASAETASYNQPQHF. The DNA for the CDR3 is TGTGCCAGTGCCGAGACGGCTAGTTATAATCAGCCCCAGCATTTT.

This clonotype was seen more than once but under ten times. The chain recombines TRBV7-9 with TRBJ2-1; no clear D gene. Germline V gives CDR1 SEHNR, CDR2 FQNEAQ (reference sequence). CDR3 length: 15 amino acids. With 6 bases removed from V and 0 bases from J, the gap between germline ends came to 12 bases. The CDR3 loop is CASSPLGGSYNEQFF. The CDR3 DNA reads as TGTGCCAGCAGTCCGCTGGGCGGCTCCTACAATGAGCAGTTCTTC.

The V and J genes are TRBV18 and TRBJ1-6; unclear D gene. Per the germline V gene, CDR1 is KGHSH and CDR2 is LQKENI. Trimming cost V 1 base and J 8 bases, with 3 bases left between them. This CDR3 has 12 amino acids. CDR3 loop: CASSPQDSPLHF. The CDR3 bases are TGTGCCAGCTCACCACAGGATTCACCCCTCCACTTT. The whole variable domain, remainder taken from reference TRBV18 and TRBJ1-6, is NAGVMQNPRHLVRRRGQEARLRCSPMKGHSHVYWYRQLPEEGLKFMVYLQKENIIDESGMPKERFSAEFPKEGPSILRIQQVVRGDSAAYFCASSPQDSPLHFGNGTRLTVT.